The next 11 T cell receptor beta chains were all read from a single sample in a study of blood T cell repertoires in COVID-19. Sequencing used immunoSEQ multiplex PCR; TCRdb keeps in-frame clones, though not all of them. The data show 68,000 or so clones, with 70% to 85% seen just once and 35% to 45% held by the top ten. Sequences were obtained from peripheral blood. All receptors come from a human donor in a cohort sampled during active COVID-19.

The chain combines TRBV5-1 with TRBJ1-6, with TRBD1 matching 11 bases. J was trimmed by 8 bases and V by 4 bases; bases with no gene match: 8. This CDR3 has 16 amino acids. Germline V lookup: CDR1 SGHRS, CDR2 YFSETQ. The CDR3 spells CASSTGDRGVYSPLHF. CDR3 sequence (DNA): TGCGCCAGCAGCACAGGGGACAGGGGGGTCTATTCACCCCTCCACTTT.

The V and J genes are TRBV5-1 and TRBJ2-7, with TRBD1 as a possible D gene (6 bases). Germline CDR1 and CDR2: SGHRS and YFSETQ. The CDR3 is 13 amino acids. The ends were cut back, 4 bases at V and 3 bases at J, with 11 bases in the middle. The CDR3 coding sequence is TGCGCCAGCAGCCCAGGGGAGATCTACGAGCAGTACTTC. Translating it yields CASSPGEIYEQYF.

The V and J genes are TRBV7-2 and TRBJ1-2; D gene unclear. The CDR3 spans 13 residues. The germline V gene has CDR1 SGHTA and CDR2 FQGNSA. Trimming took 6 bases from V and 5 from J, leaving 13 bases between them. The DNA for the CDR3 is TGTGCCAGCAGGGGCGGGTTGTGGTATGGCTACACCTTC. Protein: CASRGGLWYGYTF.

DNA for the CDR3: TGTGCCAGCTCGGCAGGGCAAAGCTATGGCTACACCTTC. It translates to CASSAGQSYGYTF. The chain couples TRBV2 to TRBJ1-2, with TRBD1 as a possible D gene (5 bases). Between the trimmed V and J ends, which lost 8 bases and 4 bases, there was a span of 14 bases. The CDR3 has 13 residues. CDR1 SNHLY and CDR2 FYNNEI come from the germline V gene.

This chain links TRBV24-1 with TRBJ2-5; TRBD2 aligns across 11 bases. V lost 9 bases to trimming and J lost 5 bases; unmatched junction nucleotides: 13. Germline loops: CDR1 KGHDR, CDR2 SFDVKD. The CDR3 loop spans 16 amino acids. CDR3 in amino acids: CATQGLRLAGRETQYF. DNA for the CDR3: TGTGCCACCCAGGGCCTCCGACTAGCGGGGAGGGAGACCCAGTACTTC.

This clone has more than one count but fewer than ten. J is TRBJ2-2 and V is TRBV7-9; TRBD1 is a possible D gene (5 bases). This CDR3 contains 14 residues. Germline CDR1 reads SEHNR; CDR2 reads FQNEAQ (reference sequence). Between the trimmed V and J ends, which lost 4 bases and 1 base, there was a span of 7 bases. CDR3 coding DNA: TGTGCCAGCAGCTCAAGGGGGAACACCGGGGAGCTGTTTTTT. This translates into CASSSRGNTGELFF. Together with reference TRBV7-9 and TRBJ2-2, the CDR3 gives the full variable domain: DTGVSQNPRHKITKRGQNVTFRCDPISEHNRLYWYRQTLGQGPEFLTYFQNEAQLEKSRLLSDRFSAERPKGSFSTLEIQRTEQGDSAMYLCASSSRGNTGELFFGEGSRLTVL.

The gene calls are TRBV5-8 and TRBJ1-3; 7 positions agree with TRBD1. Germline CDR1 is SGHTS and CDR2 is YDEGEE. This CDR3 is 14 amino acids long. The junction had 2 bases not matched to a gene; V was cut back by 1 base and J by 4 bases. In DNA form, the CDR3 reads TGTGCCAGCAGCTTGAGACAGGGAGGAAACACCATATATTTT. The encoded protein is CASSLRQGGNTIYF.

V is TRBV9 and J is TRBJ1-2; the D gene is possibly TRBD1 (6 bases). With 3 bases removed from V and 4 bases from J, the gap between germline ends came to 16 bases. Germline V CDR1 and CDR2: SGDLS, YYNGEE. CDR3 length: 15 amino acids. CDR3 residues: CASSAEPGTLYGYTF. CDR3 DNA sequence: TGTGCCAGCAGCGCCGAGCCCGGGACACTCTATGGCTACACCTTC.

The CDR3 DNA reads TGTGCCATCAGTGCGGGAGCCACCGGCTCTGGCTACACCTTC. Translation: CAISAGATGSGYTF. The chain is built from TRBV10-3 and TRBJ1-2, with D hard to call. CDR1 is ENHRY, CDR2 SYGVKD, per germline. CDR3 length: 14 residues. V was shortened by 4 bases and J by 7 bases, with 16 bases between the two germline ends.

This clone has a handful of counts. The V and J genes are TRBV2 and TRBJ1-5; D is unclear. CDR1 is SNHLY, CDR2 FYNNEI, per germline. The ends were cut back, 0 bases at V and 7 bases at J, with 7 bases in the middle. CDR3 size: 13 residues. The CDR3: CASSEALRQPQHF. In DNA form, the CDR3 reads TGTGCCAGCAGTGAAGCGCTTCGGCAGCCCCAGCATTTT.

This chain connects TRBV3-1 (or the pseudogene TRBV3-2) to TRBJ2-7; 9 bases line up with TRBD1. Losses at the gene ends were 2 bases for V and 6 bases for J; bases not matched to a gene: 8. The CDR3 is 15 residues long. Germline values: CDR1 LGHDT, CDR2 YNNKEL (reference sequence). The CDR3 loop is CASSQYWTGESEQYF. CDR3 bases: TGTGCCAGCAGCCAATACTGGACAGGGGAGTCCGAGCAGTACTTC.